This T cell receptor (beta chain) was identified in a study of blood T cell repertoires in COVID-19 (dated by TCRdb to the early 2020s). Regarding the research as a whole: Collaborator samples came from the United States, Italy and Spain and covered acute and convalescent phases of COVID-19. Samples came from the ongoing ImmuneRACE study (first 160 participants) plus 1,254 subjects from 6 global collaborators. The prospective study material was composed of cDNA or gDNA derived from T cells, B-cell-depleted T cells, or PBMCs. HLA class I and class II types, where available, came from metadata supplied by the sample provider rather than from assay-based typing. The repertoires were released in a freely available public database meant as a resource for research on the immune response to SARS-CoV-2. Subjects who had been exposed to COVID-19, were actively infected with it, or had recovered from it provided the deeply sampled blood TCRbeta repertoires that made up the dataset. Nearly every sample came with metadata listing a de-identified subject ID, COVID-19 status, age in years and sex.

Each collaborating institution followed its own protocols to collect whole blood in K2EDTA tubes. Collaborator samples were shipped for TCRbeta analysis as frozen whole blood, isolated PBMCs, or DNA extracted from either sample type. Trimming accounts for 4 bases at V and 1 base at J, while the number of junction bases matched to no gene is 6. Sequences MGHRA (CDR1) and YSYEKL (CDR2) are obtained from the germline V gene. Reading from cysteine to phenylalanine, the CDR3 counts 15 amino acids. Left in the record is the CDR3 DNA by itself, 45 bases read in frame from the first base. Points the paper makes about the study in general: How much clinical and demographic metadata was included differed by source and by participant, and the metadata was provided uncurated.

Concerning this clone itself: The antigen this receptor binds is unknown. Per-base qualities were not stored, and no clone one base away is much larger.

TCRbeta CDR3 regions were amplified from genomic DNA by means of the immunoSEQ Assay, a bias-controlled multiplex PCR. As for how the authors treated the data: Nucleated cell counts per sample were estimated from amplification of reference gene primers within the assay. Sequence reads were collapsed and filtered to measure the absolute abundance of every unique TCRbeta CDR3 rearrangement. For each sample, productive Simpson clonality was calculated as the square root of Simpson's diversity index over productive rearrangements. TCRdb holds this immuneACCESS table with in-frame rearrangements only. Some clones are missing; in checked studies, unresolved V genes explain under half, and the rest has no known cause. Clone size and V and J calls were adopted from that table, with D and trimming inferred from the DNA. The sample has approximately 60,000 clones on record, approximately 79% of them singletons. The top ten clonotypes cover approximately 20% of the sample.

What was sequenced was peripheral blood. The V and J segments used are TRBV4-1 and TRBJ2-7; 8 bases in between match TRBD1. The clonotype comes from a woman of 80 years or more with active or convalescent COVID-19. The CDR3 is CASSRPGQGSYEQYF. Read as DNA, the sequence is TGCGCCAGCAGCCGGCCTGGACAGGGTTCCTACGAGCAGTACTTC.